Each of the 3 T cell receptor beta chains below was sequenced from the same sample in a study of T cells in Graves' hyperthyroidism and ophthalmopathy. What was amplified from RNA transcripts were TCR beta CDR3 regions. HTBI primers were the set used in a first-round RT-PCR of the TCR CDR3. TCRdb redid the calling of the multiplex PCR reads with MiXCR, one entry per CDR3 protein. This repertoire shows under 250,000 distinct CDR3 sequences, about a sixth found once; its top ten account for roughly 55%. Sequencing was done on a sample of blood. These receptors were taken from a woman aged 45-59 years with Graves' hyperthyroidism.

This clonotype was observed at least ten times. The chain recombines TRBV2 with TRBJ2-2; D perhaps matches TRBD2 (5 bases). Trimming cost V 2 bases and J 0 bases, with 10 bases left between them. Germline lookup yields CDR1 SNHLY and CDR2 FYNNEI. CDR3 length equals 16 residues. The CDR3 DNA reads as TGTGCCAGCAGTGAATTTTCAGCGGCGAACACCGGGGAGCTGTTTTTT. Residues: CASSEFSAANTGELFF.

The table lists this clonotype with many counts. This chain connects TRBV28 to TRBJ2-7, with 10 bases aligning to TRBD2. V lost 7 bases and J lost 2; bases outside the gene matches: 5. Germline lookup yields CDR1 MDHEN and CDR2 SYDVKM. CDR3 length equals 14 residues. CDR3 protein: CASTQAGGTYEQYF. Written as DNA, the CDR3 is TGTGCCAGCACGCAAGCGGGAGGGACCTACGAGCAGTACTTC.

Regarding this clonotype: Sequence at one end of the junction differs from germline and may be a read error. This sequence joins TRBV28 and TRBJ1-2; the D is unclear. Germline assignment: CDR1 MDHEN and CDR2 SYDVKM. The CDR3 is 15 residues long. The CDR3 DNA is TGTGCCAGCAGTTTACCTCCGGGGATGTGGTATGACTACACCTTC. This translates into CASSLPPGMWYDYTF.